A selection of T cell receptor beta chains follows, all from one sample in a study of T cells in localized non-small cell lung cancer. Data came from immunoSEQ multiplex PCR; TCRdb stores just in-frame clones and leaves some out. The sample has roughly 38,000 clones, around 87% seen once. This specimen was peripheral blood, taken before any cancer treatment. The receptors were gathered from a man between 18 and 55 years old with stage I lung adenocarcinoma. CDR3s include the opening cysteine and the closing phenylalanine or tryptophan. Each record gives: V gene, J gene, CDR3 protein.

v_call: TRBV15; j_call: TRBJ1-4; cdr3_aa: CATSRGRNEKLFF
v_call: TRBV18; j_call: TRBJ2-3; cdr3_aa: CASKRAGARDTQYF
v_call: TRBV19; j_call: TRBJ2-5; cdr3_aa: CASSMTGDVEETQYF
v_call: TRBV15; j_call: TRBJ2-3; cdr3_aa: CATSRDRGGDTQYF
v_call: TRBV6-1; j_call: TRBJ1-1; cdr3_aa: CASSSQRGANTEAFF
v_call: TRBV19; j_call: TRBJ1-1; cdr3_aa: CASSTRRGAAEAFF
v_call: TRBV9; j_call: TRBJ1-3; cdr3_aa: CASSPSKGFSGNTIYF
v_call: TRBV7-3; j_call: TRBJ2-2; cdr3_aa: CASSLTLVSNTGELFF
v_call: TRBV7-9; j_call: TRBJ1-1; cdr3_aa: CASDFRGTDSEAFF
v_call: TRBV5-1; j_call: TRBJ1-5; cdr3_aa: CASSPGTGGVNQPQHF
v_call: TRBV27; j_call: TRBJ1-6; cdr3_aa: CASSTRQTNYSPLHF
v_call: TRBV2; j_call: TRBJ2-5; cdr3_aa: CASSQQETQYF
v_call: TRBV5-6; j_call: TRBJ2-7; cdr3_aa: CASSPRRGGLEEQYF
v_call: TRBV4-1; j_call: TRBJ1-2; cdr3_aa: CASSQVGERGPRYTF